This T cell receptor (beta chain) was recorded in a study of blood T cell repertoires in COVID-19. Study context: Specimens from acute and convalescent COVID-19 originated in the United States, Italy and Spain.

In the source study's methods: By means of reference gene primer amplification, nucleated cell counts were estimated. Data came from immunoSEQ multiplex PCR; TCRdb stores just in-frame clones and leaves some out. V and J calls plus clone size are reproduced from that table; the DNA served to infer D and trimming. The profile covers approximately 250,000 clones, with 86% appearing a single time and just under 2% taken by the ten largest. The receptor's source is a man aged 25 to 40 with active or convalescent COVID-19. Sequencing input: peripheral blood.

The CDR3 region has the DNA TGTGCCAGCAGCTGGGCGGGGGGCACGAATATTCAAGAGACCCAGTACTTC. As protein: CASSWAGGTNIQETQYF. The chain is built from TRBV7-2 and TRBJ2-5; TRBD2 matches at 8 bases. J lost 2 bases, V lost 4 bases, and 12 bases had no gene match. Germline CDR1 reads SGHTA; CDR2 reads FQGNSA. CDR3 size: 17 residues.